This T cell receptor (beta chain) was sequenced in a study of T cell repertoires in cytomegalovirus infection. Using its own MiXCR run on the reads, TCRdb lists one record per CDR3 protein. The sample shows a few hundred thousand distinct CDR3 sequences, under 35% of them seen only once. The V gene lost 2 bases and the J gene lost 1 base, with 8 bases spanning the gap. The CDR3 runs to 14 residues. This clonotype was seen repeatedly, ten times or more. What it binds is unknown. This TCR was sampled from a human donor in good health (CMV status not recorded). Some clones in this sample may be carry-over from other donors' samples. The specimen comprised cultured PBMCs, sampled from culture after CMV antigen stimulation. The genes are TRBV12-3 or TRBV12-4 and TRBJ1-2, with D unclear. CDR3: CASSLRRSNYGYTF. CDR3 in DNA: TGTGCCAGCAGTTTAAGGAGAAGTAACTATGGCTACACCTTC.